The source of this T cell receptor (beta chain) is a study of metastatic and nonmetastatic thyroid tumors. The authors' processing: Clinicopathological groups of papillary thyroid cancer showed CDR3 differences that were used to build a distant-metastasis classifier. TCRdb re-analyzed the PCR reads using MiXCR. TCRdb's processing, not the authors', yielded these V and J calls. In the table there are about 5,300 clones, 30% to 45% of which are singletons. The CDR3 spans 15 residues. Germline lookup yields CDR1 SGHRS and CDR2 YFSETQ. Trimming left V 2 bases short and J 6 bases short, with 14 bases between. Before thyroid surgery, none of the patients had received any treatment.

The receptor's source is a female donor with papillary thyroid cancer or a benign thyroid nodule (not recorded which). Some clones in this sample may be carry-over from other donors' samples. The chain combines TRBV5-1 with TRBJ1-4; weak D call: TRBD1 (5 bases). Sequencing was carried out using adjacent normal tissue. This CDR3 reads CASSLGGTLDEKLFF. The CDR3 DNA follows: TGCGCCAGCAGCTTAGGAGGGACCCTGGATGAAAAACTGTTTTTT.